This paragraph covers one TCR beta chain sequence. The data belong to a study of blood T cell repertoires in COVID-19. Background on the study: Sites in the United States, Italy and Spain provided acute and convalescent COVID-19 samples. T cells, B-cell-depleted T cells, or PBMCs supplied cDNA or gDNA.

The V gene's germline CDR1 is SGHNT and CDR2 YYREEE (reference sequence). V lost 0 bases and J lost 1, with 7 bases in between. This CDR3 comprises 14 residues. In the original processing: Quantification of nucleated cells was approximated via reference gene primer amplification. Using immunoSEQ multiplex PCR, the repertoire was profiled, and TCRdb retains in-frame clones only, with some absent. The D gene and trimming were derived from the DNA, and the V and J assignments and clone size from that table. The sample lists 100,000 to 150,000 clones; roughly 69% were seen once. The sequence came from a woman in her seventies with acute or convalescent COVID-19. The V gene is TRBV5-4, the J gene TRBJ1-1; D uncertain. The specimen was peripheral blood. This CDR3 is CASSLVGKNTEAFF. CDR3 DNA: TGTGCCAGCAGCTTGGTCGGGAAGAACACTGAAGCTTTCTTT.